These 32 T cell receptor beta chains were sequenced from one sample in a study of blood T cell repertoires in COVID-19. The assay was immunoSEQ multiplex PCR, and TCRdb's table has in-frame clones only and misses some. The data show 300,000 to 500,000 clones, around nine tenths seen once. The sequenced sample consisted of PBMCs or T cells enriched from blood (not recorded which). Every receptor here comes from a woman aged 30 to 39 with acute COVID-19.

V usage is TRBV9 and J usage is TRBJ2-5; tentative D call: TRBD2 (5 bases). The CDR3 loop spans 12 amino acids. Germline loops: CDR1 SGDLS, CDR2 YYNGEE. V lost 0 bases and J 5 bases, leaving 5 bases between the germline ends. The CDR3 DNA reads TGTGCCAGCAGCGTAGGGGAGGAGACCCAGTACTTC. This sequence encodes CASSVGEETQYF. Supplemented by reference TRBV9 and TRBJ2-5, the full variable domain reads DSGVTQTPKHLITATGQRVTLRCSPRSGDLSVYWYQQSLDQGLQFLIQYYNGEERAKGNILERFSAQQFPDLHSELNLSSLELGDSALYFCASSVGEETQYFGPGTRLLVL.

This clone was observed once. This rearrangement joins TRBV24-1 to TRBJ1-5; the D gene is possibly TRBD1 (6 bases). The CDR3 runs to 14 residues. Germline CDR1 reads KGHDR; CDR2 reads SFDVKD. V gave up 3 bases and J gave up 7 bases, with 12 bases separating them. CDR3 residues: CATSDTGSFQPQHF. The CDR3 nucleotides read TGTGCCACCAGTGATACAGGGTCCTTCCAGCCCCAGCATTTT.

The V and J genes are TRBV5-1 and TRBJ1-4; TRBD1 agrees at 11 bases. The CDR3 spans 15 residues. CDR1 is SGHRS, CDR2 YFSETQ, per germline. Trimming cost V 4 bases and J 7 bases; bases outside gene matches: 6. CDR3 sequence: CASSVSGTGGEKLFF. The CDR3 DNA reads TGCGCCAGCAGCGTTTCCGGGACAGGGGGTGAAAAACTGTTTTTT.

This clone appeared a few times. In nucleotides, the CDR3 is TGCGCCAGCAGCTTGGCGGGACAGGGAGAGACCATATATTTT. Translated: CASSLAGQGETIYF. J is TRBJ1-3 and V is TRBV5-1; 9 nucleotides align to TRBD1. Trimming cost V 0 bases and J 10 bases; bases outside gene matches: 5. CDR3 length: 14 amino acids. Germline CDR1 is SGHRS and CDR2 is YFSETQ.

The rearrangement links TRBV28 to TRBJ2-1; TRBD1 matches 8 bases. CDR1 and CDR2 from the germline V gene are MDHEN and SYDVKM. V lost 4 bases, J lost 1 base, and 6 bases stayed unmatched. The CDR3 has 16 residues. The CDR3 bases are TGTGCCAGCAGTTCCCCAAGACAGGGGTCCTACAATGAGCAGTTCTTC. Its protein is CASSSPRQGSYNEQFF.

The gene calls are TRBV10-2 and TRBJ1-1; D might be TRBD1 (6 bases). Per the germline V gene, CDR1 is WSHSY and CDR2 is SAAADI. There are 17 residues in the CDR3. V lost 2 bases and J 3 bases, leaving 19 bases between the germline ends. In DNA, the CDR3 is TGCGCCAGCAGTGAGAACCCTGGACAGAGATTCGACACTGAAGCTTTCTTT. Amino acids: CASSENPGQRFDTEAFF.

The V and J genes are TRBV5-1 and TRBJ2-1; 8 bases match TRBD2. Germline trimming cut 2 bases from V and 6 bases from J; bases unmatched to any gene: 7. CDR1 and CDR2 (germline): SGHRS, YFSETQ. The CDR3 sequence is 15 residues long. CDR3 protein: CASSFLGGGPNEQFF. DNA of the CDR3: TGCGCCAGCAGCTTCCTCGGCGGGGGGCCCAATGAGCAGTTCTTC. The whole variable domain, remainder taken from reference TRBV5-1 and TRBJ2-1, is KAGVTQTPRYLIKTRGQQVTLSCSPISGHRSVSWYQQTPGQGLQFLFEYFSETQRNKGNFPGRFSGRQFSNSRSEMNVSTLELGDSALYLCASSFLGGGPNEQFFGPGTRLTVL.

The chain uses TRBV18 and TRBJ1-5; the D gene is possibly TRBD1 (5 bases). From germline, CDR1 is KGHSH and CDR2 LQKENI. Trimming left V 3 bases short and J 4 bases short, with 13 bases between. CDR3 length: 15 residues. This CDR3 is CASSPSTATNQPQHF. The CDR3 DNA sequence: TGTGCCAGCTCACCGTCGACAGCGACAAATCAGCCCCAGCATTTT.

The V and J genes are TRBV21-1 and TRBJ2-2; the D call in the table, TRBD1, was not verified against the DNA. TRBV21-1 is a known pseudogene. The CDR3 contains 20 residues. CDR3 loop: CASSTGHLERGQGPTGELFF. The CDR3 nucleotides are TGTGCCAGCAGCACGGGCCACCTCGAGCGAGGACAGGGGCCCACCGGGGAGCTGTTTTTT.

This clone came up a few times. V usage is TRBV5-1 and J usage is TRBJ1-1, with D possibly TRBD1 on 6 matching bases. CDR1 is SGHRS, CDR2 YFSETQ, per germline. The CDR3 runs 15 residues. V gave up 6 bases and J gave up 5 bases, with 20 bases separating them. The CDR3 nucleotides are TGCGCCAGCAACCTTCTCACAGGGAAGGGAACTGAAGCTTTCTTT. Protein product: CASNLLTGKGTEAFF.

The CDR3 loop reads CASTPGGTEAFF. The CDR3 coding sequence is TGTGCCAGCACTCCGGGGGGCACTGAAGCTTTCTTT. The chain employs TRBV12-3 or TRBV12-4 and TRBJ1-1, with D perhaps matching TRBD1 (5 bases). Between the trimmed V and J ends, which lost 7 bases and 4 bases, there was a span of 10 bases. This CDR3 is built from 12 residues.

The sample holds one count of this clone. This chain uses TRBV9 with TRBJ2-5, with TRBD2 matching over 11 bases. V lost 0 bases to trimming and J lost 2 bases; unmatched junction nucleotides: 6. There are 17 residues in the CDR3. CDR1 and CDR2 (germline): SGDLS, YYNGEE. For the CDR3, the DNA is TGTGCCAGCAGCGTAGGGGTTAGCGGGGGGGCACAAGAGACCCAGTACTTC. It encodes CASSVGVSGGAQETQYF.

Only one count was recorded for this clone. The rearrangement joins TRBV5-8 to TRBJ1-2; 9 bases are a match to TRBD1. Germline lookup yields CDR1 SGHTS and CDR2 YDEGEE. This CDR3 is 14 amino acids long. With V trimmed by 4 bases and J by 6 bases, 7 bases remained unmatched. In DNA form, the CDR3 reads TGTGCCAGCAGCCCCCTAGGGACAGGGCATGGCTACACCTTC. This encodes CASSPLGTGHGYTF.

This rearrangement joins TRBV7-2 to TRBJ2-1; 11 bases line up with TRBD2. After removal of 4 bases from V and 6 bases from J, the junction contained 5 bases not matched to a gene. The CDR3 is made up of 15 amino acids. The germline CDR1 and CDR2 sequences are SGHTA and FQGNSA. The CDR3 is CASSSGLAGPNEQFF. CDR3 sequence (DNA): TGTGCCAGCAGCTCCGGACTAGCGGGTCCCAATGAGCAGTTCTTC.

DNA for the CDR3: TGTGCCAGCAGCTTGGCCAAAGCGGGGGTCAATGAGCAGTTCTTC. Translated: CASSLAKAGVNEQFF. The chain combines TRBV5-4 with TRBJ2-1; 8 nucleotides align to TRBD2. Germline loops: CDR1 SGHNT, CDR2 YYREEE (reference sequence). V dropped 0 bases and J dropped 6; count of bases not matched to a gene: 5. The CDR3 is 15 residues long.

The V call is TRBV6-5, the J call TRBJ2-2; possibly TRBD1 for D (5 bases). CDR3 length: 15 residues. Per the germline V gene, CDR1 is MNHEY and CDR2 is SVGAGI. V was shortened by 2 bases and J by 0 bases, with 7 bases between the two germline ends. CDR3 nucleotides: TGTGCCAGCAGTTACGTAGGGGCGAACACCGGGGAGCTGTTTTTT. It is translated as CASSYVGANTGELFF.

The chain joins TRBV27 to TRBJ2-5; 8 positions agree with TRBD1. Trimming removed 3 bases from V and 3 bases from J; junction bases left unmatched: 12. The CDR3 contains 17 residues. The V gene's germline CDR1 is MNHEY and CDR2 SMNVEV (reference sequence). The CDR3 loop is CASSLTDPDRVKETQYF. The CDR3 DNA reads TGTGCCAGCAGTTTGACGGATCCGGACAGGGTAAAAGAGACCCAGTACTTC.

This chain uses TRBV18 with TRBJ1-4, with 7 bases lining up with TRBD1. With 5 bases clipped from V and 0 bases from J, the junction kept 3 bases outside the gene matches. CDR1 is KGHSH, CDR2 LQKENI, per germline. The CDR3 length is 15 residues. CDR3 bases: TGTGCCAGCTCAGACGACAGGGCAACTAATGAAAAACTGTTTTTT. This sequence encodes CASSDDRATNEKLFF.

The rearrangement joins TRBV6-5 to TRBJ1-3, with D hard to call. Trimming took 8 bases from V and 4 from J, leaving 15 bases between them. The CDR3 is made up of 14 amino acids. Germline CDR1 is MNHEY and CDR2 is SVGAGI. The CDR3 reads CASSRAAKGNTIYF. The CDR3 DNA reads TGTGCCAGCTCGCGCGCGGCTAAGGGAAACACCATATATTTT.

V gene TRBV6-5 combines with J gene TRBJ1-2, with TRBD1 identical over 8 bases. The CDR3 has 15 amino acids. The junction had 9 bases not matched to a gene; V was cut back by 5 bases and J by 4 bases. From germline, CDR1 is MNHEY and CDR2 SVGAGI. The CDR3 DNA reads TGTGCCAGCAGTACACAGGGGGGCGGATTCTATGGCTACACCTTC. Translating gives CASSTQGGGFYGYTF.

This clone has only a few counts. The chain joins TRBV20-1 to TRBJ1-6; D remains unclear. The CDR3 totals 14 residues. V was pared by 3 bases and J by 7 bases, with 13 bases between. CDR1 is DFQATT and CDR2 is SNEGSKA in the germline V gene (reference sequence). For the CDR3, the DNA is TGCAGTGCTAGTGTTGAGGGTCCAAATTCACCCCTCCACTTT. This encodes CSASVEGPNSPLHF.

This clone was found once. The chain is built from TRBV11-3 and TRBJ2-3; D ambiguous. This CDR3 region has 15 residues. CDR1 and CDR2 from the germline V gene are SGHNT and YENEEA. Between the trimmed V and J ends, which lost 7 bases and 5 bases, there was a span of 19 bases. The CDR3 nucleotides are TGTGCCAGCACACGTCTTTGCGGTTTTCAAGATACGCAGTATTTT. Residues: CASTRLCGFQDTQYF.

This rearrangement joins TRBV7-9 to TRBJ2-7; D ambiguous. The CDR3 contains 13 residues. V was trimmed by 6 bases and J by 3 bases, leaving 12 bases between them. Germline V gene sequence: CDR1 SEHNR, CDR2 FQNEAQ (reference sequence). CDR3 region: CASSSVAGYEQYF. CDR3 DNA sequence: TGTGCCAGCAGTTCAGTAGCCGGCTACGAGCAGTACTTC.

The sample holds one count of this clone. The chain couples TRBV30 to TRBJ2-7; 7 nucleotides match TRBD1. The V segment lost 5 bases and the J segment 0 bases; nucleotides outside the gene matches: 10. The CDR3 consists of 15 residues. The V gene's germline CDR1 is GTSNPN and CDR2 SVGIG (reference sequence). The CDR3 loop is CAWGPGTAYSYEQYF. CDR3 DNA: TGTGCCTGGGGACCCGGGACAGCTTACTCCTACGAGCAGTACTTC.

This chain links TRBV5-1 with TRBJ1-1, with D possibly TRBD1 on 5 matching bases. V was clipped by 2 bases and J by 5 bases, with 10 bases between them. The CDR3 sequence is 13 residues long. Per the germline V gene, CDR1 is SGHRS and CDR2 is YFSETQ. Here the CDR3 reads CASSFGGGTEAFF. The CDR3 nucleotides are TGCGCCAGCAGCTTTGGGGGAGGGACTGAAGCTTTCTTT.

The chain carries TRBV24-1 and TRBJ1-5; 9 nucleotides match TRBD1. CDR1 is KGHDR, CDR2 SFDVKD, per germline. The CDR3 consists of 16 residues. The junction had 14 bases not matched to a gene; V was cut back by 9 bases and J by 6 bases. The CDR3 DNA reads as TGTGCCACCCAGGGGACAGGGCTACAGTATCTTCAGCCCCAGCATTTT. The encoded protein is CATQGTGLQYLQPQHF.

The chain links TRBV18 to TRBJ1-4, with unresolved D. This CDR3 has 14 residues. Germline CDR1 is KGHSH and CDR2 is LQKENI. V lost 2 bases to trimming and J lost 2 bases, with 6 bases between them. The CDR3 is CASSPVMTNEKLFF. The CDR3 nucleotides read TGTGCCAGCTCACCAGTCATGACTAATGAAAAACTGTTTTTT.

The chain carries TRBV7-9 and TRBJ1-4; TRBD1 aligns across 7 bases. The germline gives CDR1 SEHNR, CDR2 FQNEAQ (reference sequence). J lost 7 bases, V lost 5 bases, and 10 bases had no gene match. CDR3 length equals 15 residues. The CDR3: CASSPGTARGEKLFF. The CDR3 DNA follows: TGTGCCAGCAGCCCCGGGACAGCTCGTGGTGAAAAACTGTTTTTT. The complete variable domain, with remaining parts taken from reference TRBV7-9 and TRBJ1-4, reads DTGVSQNPRHKITKRGQNVTFRCDPISEHNRLYWYRQTLGQGPEFLTYFQNEAQLEKSRLLSDRFSAERPKGSFSTLEIQRTEQGDSAMYLCASSPGTARGEKLFFGSGTQLSVL.

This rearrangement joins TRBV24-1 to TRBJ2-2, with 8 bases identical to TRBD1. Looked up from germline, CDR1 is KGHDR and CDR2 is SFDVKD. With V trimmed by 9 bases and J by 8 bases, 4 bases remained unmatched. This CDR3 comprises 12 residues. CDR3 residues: CATDRGAGELFF. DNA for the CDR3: TGTGCCACCGACAGGGGAGCGGGGGAGCTGTTTTTT.

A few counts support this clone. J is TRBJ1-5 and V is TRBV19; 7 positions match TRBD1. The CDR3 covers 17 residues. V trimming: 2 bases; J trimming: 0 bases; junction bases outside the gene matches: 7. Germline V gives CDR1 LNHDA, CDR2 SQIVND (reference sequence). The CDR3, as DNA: TGTGCCAGTAGTATACGACAGGGACCTTATAGCAATCAGCCCCAGCATTTT. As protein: CASSIRQGPYSNQPQHF.

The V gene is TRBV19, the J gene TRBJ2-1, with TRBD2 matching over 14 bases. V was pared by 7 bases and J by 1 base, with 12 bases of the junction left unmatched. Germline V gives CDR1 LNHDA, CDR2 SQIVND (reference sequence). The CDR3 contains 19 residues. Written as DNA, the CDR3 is TGTGCCAGTACCTGTATATTGACTAGCGGGGGGGCGTCCTACAATGAGCAGTTCTTC. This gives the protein CASTCILTSGGASYNEQFF.

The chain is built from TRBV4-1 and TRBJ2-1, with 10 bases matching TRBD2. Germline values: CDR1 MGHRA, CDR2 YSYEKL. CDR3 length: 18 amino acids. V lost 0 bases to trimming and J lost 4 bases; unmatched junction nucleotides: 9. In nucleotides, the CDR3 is TGCGCCAGCAGCCAAGATCTTGAGCGGGGGGGGATATACAATGAGCAGTTCTTC. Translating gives CASSQDLERGGIYNEQFF.